The clone carrying this T cell receptor beta chain was found many times. This record belongs to a study of Graves' ophthalmopathy and Graves' hyperthyroidism. CDR3 length: 15 amino acids. V was cut by 0 bases and J by 8 bases, with 17 bases left in between. Germline V CDR1 and CDR2: DFQATT, SNEGSKA (reference sequence). Researchers took RNA transcripts and amplified TCR beta CDR3 regions from them. Second-round multiplex PCR came after a first-round RT-PCR that employed HTBI primers. TCRdb redid the calling of the multiplex PCR reads with MiXCR, one entry per CDR3 protein. Among about 160,000 distinct CDR3 sequences, roughly 36% were seen once, and the ten largest hold around 8.9%.

The clonotype was recovered from a man under 40 with Graves' ophthalmopathy. The sequencing input was peripheral blood. The chain couples TRBV20-1 to TRBJ2-4, with D possibly TRBD1 on 6 matching bases. CDR3 region: CSARDLQGMNDIQYF. CDR3 in DNA: TGCAGTGCTAGAGATCTACAGGGAATGAATGACATTCAGTACTTC.